Listed below are T cell receptor beta chains from one sample, sequenced in a study of T-cell memory formation after mild COVID-19. Each CDR3 protein gets one entry after TCRdb re-called the 5' RACE reads with MiXCR. Of roughly 300,000 distinct CDR3 sequences in the sample, about 16% are singletons; the top ten hold more than 20%. Sequenced material: PBMCs or a T cell subset sorted from them (not recorded which). All receptors come from a man between 18 and 29 years old who had mild COVID-19 (a few samples of this study predate the infection). Cell type and time point are not known. The CDR3 runs from the conserved cysteine through the conserved F or W. The D gene is left open where the match is weak. Clone size is not always given. Where it is, it says once, few, many or a class for expanded clones.

j_gene: TRBJ2-1; v_gene: TRBV7-7; abundance: -; d_gene: -; CDR3nt: TGTGCCAGCAGCTTACAGAAGGAGTCCCAGCAGTTCTTC; CDR3aa: CASSLQKESQQFF
j_gene: TRBJ1-3; v_gene: TRBV4-2; abundance: few; d_gene: TRBD1; CDR3nt: TGTGCCAGCACCGTCGGGACAGCTGGAAACACCATATATTTT; CDR3aa: CASTVGTAGNTIYF
j_gene: TRBJ2-5; v_gene: TRBV12-3/TRBV12-4; abundance: many; d_gene: -; CDR3nt: TGTGCCAGCACCCAAGGGGAGACCCAGTACTTC; CDR3aa: CASTQGETQYF
j_gene: TRBJ1-4; v_gene: TRBV7-2; abundance: few; d_gene: TRBD1; CDR3nt: TGTGCCAGCAGCTTAGTAGGGGGCAATGAAAAACTGTTTTTT; CDR3aa: CASSLVGGNEKLFF
j_gene: TRBJ2-5; v_gene: TRBV7-2; abundance: -; d_gene: -; CDR3nt: TGTGCCAGCAGCCAATATTTCCGGGAGACCCAGTACTTC; CDR3aa: CASSQYFRETQYF
j_gene: TRBJ1-2; v_gene: TRBV12-3/TRBV12-4; abundance: -; d_gene: TRBD1; CDR3nt: TGTGCCAGCAGTTACCAGGGGGGCGAATACTATGGCTACACCTTC; CDR3aa: CASSYQGGEYYGYTF
j_gene: TRBJ1-2; v_gene: TRBV10-3; abundance: -; d_gene: -; CDR3nt: TGTGCCATCAGTGATAGCAGGGACTATGGCTACACCTTC; CDR3aa: CAISDSRDYGYTF
j_gene: TRBJ2-3; v_gene: TRBV7-9; abundance: few; d_gene: TRBD2; CDR3nt: TGTGCCAGCAGCCCTACCGGGAGGGGTAGCACAGATACGCAGTATTTT; CDR3aa: CASSPTGRGSTDTQYF
j_gene: TRBJ1-2; v_gene: TRBV7-9; abundance: medium-sized; d_gene: TRBD1; CDR3nt: TGTGCCAGCAGCGACGGACAGGGGGCTGATGGCTACACCTTC; CDR3aa: CASSDGQGADGYTF
j_gene: TRBJ2-3; v_gene: TRBV5-1; abundance: -; d_gene: TRBD1; CDR3nt: TGCGCCAGCAGCTTGGCCGTGACAGGGGGCACAGATACGCAGTATTTT; CDR3aa: CASSLAVTGGTDTQYF
j_gene: TRBJ2-3; v_gene: TRBV7-3; abundance: -; d_gene: -; CDR3nt: TGTGCCAGCAGCTTAACCCGGGGGGCGCCCACAGATACGCAGTATTTT; CDR3aa: CASSLTRGAPTDTQYF
j_gene: TRBJ2-1; v_gene: TRBV6-5; abundance: few; d_gene: TRBD1; CDR3nt: TGTGCCAGCAGTAGTCCCCGGGACAGGGGGGAAGAGCAGTTCTTC; CDR3aa: CASSSPRDRGEEQFF
j_gene: TRBJ2-3; v_gene: TRBV24-1; abundance: -; d_gene: -; CDR3nt: TGTGCCACCAGTGATTTCAGGCGGGGAGCGGGCACAGATACGCAGTATTTT; CDR3aa: CATSDFRRGAGTDTQYF
j_gene: TRBJ2-4; v_gene: TRBV4-3; abundance: many; d_gene: TRBD1; CDR3nt: TGCGCCAGCAGCCAAGAAACAGGGGCCCACATTCAGTACTTC; CDR3aa: CASSQETGAHIQYF
j_gene: TRBJ2-3; v_gene: TRBV6-1; abundance: once; d_gene: -; CDR3nt: TGTGCCAGCAGTGAAAGGGTTCAATCCGGGGGCACAGATACGCAGTATTTT; CDR3aa: CASSERVQSGGTDTQYF
j_gene: TRBJ2-5; v_gene: TRBV5-1; abundance: -; d_gene: TRBD1; CDR3nt: TGCGCCAGCACCCTGGGGGTGACAGGGGGCCCTGAGACCCAGTACTTC; CDR3aa: CASTLGVTGGPETQYF
j_gene: TRBJ2-3; v_gene: TRBV4-3; abundance: few; d_gene: TRBD2; CDR3nt: TGCGCCAGCAGCCAAGAGGACGGGGGGGCGTGGACGCAGTATTTT; CDR3aa: CASSQEDGGAWTQYF
j_gene: TRBJ1-1; v_gene: TRBV7-6; abundance: many; d_gene: -; CDR3nt: TGTGCCAGCAGCCCCGGGACGGTGAACACTGAAGCTTTCTTT; CDR3aa: CASSPGTVNTEAFF
j_gene: TRBJ2-5; v_gene: TRBV7-2; abundance: -; d_gene: -; CDR3nt: TGTGCCAGCAGCTTATCAGGTTGGGAGACCCAGTACTTC; CDR3aa: CASSLSGWETQYF
j_gene: TRBJ2-2; v_gene: TRBV5-1; abundance: many; d_gene: -; CDR3nt: TGCGCCAGCAGCTTTGTAGGAACCACCGGGGAGCTGTTTTTT; CDR3aa: CASSFVGTTGELFF
j_gene: TRBJ1-6; v_gene: TRBV2; abundance: few; d_gene: TRBD1; CDR3nt: TGTGCCAGCAGCCTAGACAGGGAGTTATCACCCCTCCACTTT; CDR3aa: CASSLDRELSPLHF
j_gene: TRBJ2-1; v_gene: TRBV7-2; abundance: few; d_gene: TRBD1; CDR3nt: TGTGCCAGCAAATCCTGGGGACAGGGGACTGAGCAGTTCTTC; CDR3aa: CASKSWGQGTEQFF
j_gene: TRBJ1-2; v_gene: TRBV12-3/TRBV12-4; abundance: -; d_gene: -; CDR3nt: TGTGCCAGCAGCTTGGCCAGTAACTATGGCTACACCTTC; CDR3aa: CASSLASNYGYTF
j_gene: TRBJ1-2; v_gene: TRBV12-5; abundance: -; d_gene: -; CDR3nt: TGTGCTAGTGGTTTCGGGGATTCCGTTAACTATGGCTACACCTTC; CDR3aa: CASGFGDSVNYGYTF
j_gene: TRBJ2-2; v_gene: TRBV19; abundance: few; d_gene: -; CDR3nt: TGTGCCAGTAGTATATCCGACACCGGGGAGCTGTTTTTT; CDR3aa: CASSISDTGELFF
j_gene: TRBJ1-6; v_gene: TRBV4-1; abundance: many; d_gene: -; CDR3nt: TGCGCCAGCAGCCACGGGAGCTCCTATAATTCACCCCTCCACTTT; CDR3aa: CASSHGSSYNSPLHF
j_gene: TRBJ2-7; v_gene: TRBV19; abundance: once; d_gene: TRBD1; CDR3nt: TGTGCCAGTCTCGGACAGGGGGCGTACGAGCAGTACTTC; CDR3aa: CASLGQGAYEQYF
j_gene: TRBJ2-1; v_gene: TRBV10-2; abundance: once; d_gene: TRBD2; CDR3nt: TGCGCCAGCAGCGCGGTATCACTAGCGGGGGAGCTCTACAATGAGCAGTTCTTC; CDR3aa: CASSAVSLAGELYNEQFF
j_gene: TRBJ2-3; v_gene: TRBV12-3/TRBV12-4; abundance: -; d_gene: -; CDR3nt: TGTGCCAGCAGGTCCTGGGCCGGTACAGATACGCAGTATTTT; CDR3aa: CASRSWAGTDTQYF
j_gene: TRBJ2-3; v_gene: TRBV7-9; abundance: -; d_gene: TRBD2; CDR3nt: TGTGCCAGCAGCTCTAGCGGGGTTCGCACAGATACGCAGTATTTT; CDR3aa: CASSSSGVRTDTQYF
j_gene: TRBJ2-1; v_gene: TRBV5-1; abundance: few; d_gene: TRBD1; CDR3nt: TGCGCCAGCAGCAGCTTCGACAGGGCCTCCTACAATGAGCAGTTCTTC; CDR3aa: CASSSFDRASYNEQFF
j_gene: TRBJ1-2; v_gene: TRBV25-1; abundance: many; d_gene: -; CDR3nt: TGTGCCAGCAGTGAACATTCCGGAGATGGCTACACCTTC; CDR3aa: CASSEHSGDGYTF
j_gene: TRBJ2-3; v_gene: TRBV10-3; abundance: few; d_gene: -; CDR3nt: TGTGCCATCAGTGACGGGACGAACCGCAGAGATACGCAGTATTTT; CDR3aa: CAISDGTNRRDTQYF